This record looks at one T cell receptor beta chain sequence and its context. Its antigen remains unidentified. This entry comes from a study of T-cell memory formation after mild COVID-19. Study context: The two donors had largely donor-specific TCR clusters. Overall study findings and caveats: The CD4+ clones that contracted clustered mainly within CM and EM, and the CD8+ clones concentrated in EMRA.

TCRdb processed the 5' RACE reads anew with MiXCR; each CDR3 protein has one entry. The sample yields under 450,000 distinct CDR3 sequences, approximately 15% seen once. What was sequenced was PBMCs or a T cell subset sorted from them (not recorded which). The source is a man between 18 and 35 years old who had mild COVID-19 (a few samples of this study predate the infection). Cell type and time point are not known.

The DNA of the CDR3 is TGTGCCAGCAGCCAGACCTCGAATGAGCAGTTCTTC. This gives the protein CASSQTSNEQFF. The chain links TRBV6-5 to TRBJ2-1; D not resolved. This CDR3 contains 12 residues. V lost 6 bases, J lost 7 bases, and 10 bases lay in between. CDR1 and CDR2 (germline): MNHEY, SVGAGI.